This T cell receptor (beta chain) emerged from a study of blood T cell repertoires in COVID-19. Study summary: The samples span acute and convalescent COVID-19 from the United States, Italy and Spain. In each case, the material was cDNA or gDNA derived from T cells, B-cell-depleted T cells, or PBMCs.

Per the authors' pipeline: For nucleated cells, counts were estimated from reference gene primer amplification. Assay used: immunoSEQ multiplex PCR; TCRdb lists only in-frame clones, some missing. That table supplies the V and J calls and clone size; D and trimming were determined from the DNA. The table lists some 37,000 clones, about 87% of them singletons. The CDR3 is 15 amino acids. With 2 bases clipped from V and 7 bases from J, the junction kept 7 bases outside the gene matches. Germline-derived CDR1 and CDR2 are WNHNN and SYGVQD (reference sequence). The clonotype comes from a woman between 70 and 85 years old with acute or convalescent COVID-19. Sequenced: peripheral blood. The chain has TRBV10-1 and TRBJ2-1, with 8 nucleotides matching TRBD1. For the CDR3, the DNA is TGCGCCAGCAGTGAGAGGCAGGGGGCAGGAAATGAGCAGTTCTTC. This translates into CASSERQGAGNEQFF.